The clone carrying this T cell receptor beta chain showed up many times. The target antigen is unknown. With 6 bases removed from V and 2 bases from J, the gap between germline ends came to 10 bases. The V gene's germline CDR1 is MDHEN and CDR2 SYDVKM. The CDR3 runs to 13 residues. TCR beta CDR3 region amplification was performed from RNA transcripts. The primer set for the first-round RT-PCR of the TCR CDR3 was HTBI. TCRdb re-derived calls from the multiplex PCR reads in MiXCR, one entry per CDR3 protein. The repertoire holds 300,000 to 350,000 distinct CDR3 sequences, with roughly 18% as singletons. The data derive from a study of T cells in Graves' hyperthyroidism and ophthalmopathy. Turning to the study itself: Blood was drawn when the patient was first diagnosed and still untreated. Study-wide findings and caveats: In blood, most of the thyroid clonotypes expanded above 0.001 were also present.

Uncontrolled infection, other autoimmune disease, pregnancy or lactation excluded patients. PBMCs came from 7.5 to 10 ml fresh peripheral blood. The clonotype was recovered from a woman aged 45 to 65 with Graves' hyperthyroidism. Specimen: blood. This chain uses TRBV28 with TRBJ1-1; D not certain. DNA for the CDR3: TGTGCCAGCAGCTTGCCAGGTAACACTGAAGCTTTCTTT. As protein: CASSLPGNTEAFF. Complete variable domain (other parts from reference TRBV28 and TRBJ1-1): DVKVTQSSRYLVKRTGEKVFLECVQDMDHENMFWYRQDPGLGLRLIYFSYDVKMKEKGDIPEGYSVSREKKERFSLILESASTNQTSMYLCASSLPGNTEAFFGQGTRLTVV.